This T cell receptor beta chain was identified in a study of Graves' ophthalmopathy and Graves' hyperthyroidism. The germline V gene has CDR1 SGHAT and CDR2 FQNNGV. J lost 2 bases, V lost 5 bases, and 14 bases had no gene match. The CDR3 is made up of 17 amino acids. Presentation of ophthalmopathy in the donors involved moderate-to-severe activity, CAS ≥3, NOSPECS ≥4 and a duration under 3 months. Physicians reached a diagnosis by relying on clinical symptoms, serum thyroxine, TRAb, thyroid ultrasound and orbital computed tomography. This clonotype occurred a few times. Using RNA transcripts, the TCR beta CDR3 regions were amplified. Second-round multiplex PCR followed a first-round RT-PCR using HTBI primers. In TCRdb, the multiplex PCR reads were re-called with MiXCR into one record per CDR3 protein. The sample lists about 740,000 distinct CDR3 sequences, roughly 40% seen once, with 44% in the top ten.

The receptor was derived from an adult man with Graves' ophthalmopathy. The rearrangement uses TRBV11-2 and TRBJ2-5, with 7 positions matching TRBD1. The source material was peripheral blood. The CDR3 sequence: CASSLRGTVEVQETQYF. In nucleotides, the CDR3 is TGTGCCAGCAGCCTGAGAGGGACAGTGGAGGTACAAGAGACCCAGTACTTC.